This entry lists 18 T cell receptor beta chains sequenced from one sample in a study of blood T cell repertoires in COVID-19. Using immunoSEQ multiplex PCR, the repertoire was profiled, and TCRdb retains in-frame clones only, with some absent. The sample carries some 100,000 clones, almost 95% recorded once. Sequenced input: peripheral blood. The receptor source for this set is a woman aged 55-75 years with active COVID-19.

The rearrangement uses TRBV6-5 and TRBJ1-1; TRBD1 matches at 8 bases. CDR1 is MNHEY, CDR2 SVGAGI, per germline. J was trimmed by 4 bases and V by 6 bases; bases with no gene match: 4. The CDR3 totals 13 residues. The chain's CDR3 is CASRMTGVTEAFF. CDR3 sequence (DNA): TGTGCCAGCAGAATGACAGGGGTCACTGAAGCTTTCTTT.

This clone was seen once. The chain carries TRBV18 and TRBJ2-1; TRBD1 is a possible D gene (6 bases). The CDR3 has 15 amino acids. The ends were cut back, 2 bases at V and 6 bases at J, with 14 bases in the middle. From germline, CDR1 is KGHSH and CDR2 LQKENI. The DNA of the CDR3 is TGTGCCAGCTCACCAGGGACATCATCGGTCAATGAGCAGTTCTTC. Translated, it gives CASSPGTSSVNEQFF.

This clone is a singleton in its sample. The genes are TRBV6-2 or TRBV6-3 and TRBJ2-1, with 9 bases identical to TRBD2. This CDR3 spans 15 amino acids. Germline values: CDR1 MNHEY, CDR2 SVGEGT. Trimming at V came to 3 bases and at J to 4 bases, leaving 4 bases not matched to a gene. CDR3 sequence (DNA): TGTGCCAGCAGTTATGGGCGGGGGGGGTACAATGAGCAGTTCTTC. Translation: CASSYGRGGYNEQFF.

V and J are TRBV6-5 and TRBJ1-1; 8 nucleotides align to TRBD1. Germline V CDR1 and CDR2: MNHEY, SVGAGI. J lost 4 bases, V lost 7 bases, and 11 bases had no gene match. The CDR3 is 15 residues long. The CDR3 DNA reads as TGTGCCAGCAAAGGATCAGGGGGCTTCGTCACTGAAGCTTTCTTT. It is translated as CASKGSGGFVTEAFF.

The chain has TRBV19 and TRBJ1-1; 7 bases align to TRBD1. The CDR3 runs to 14 residues. Germline V gives CDR1 LNHDA, CDR2 SQIVND (reference sequence). V dropped 5 bases and J dropped 3; count of bases not matched to a gene: 6. Here the CDR3 reads CASSARGGYTEAFF. The CDR3 bases are TGTGCCAGTAGTGCCCGAGGGGGCTACACTGAAGCTTTCTTT.

The rearrangement links TRBV9 to TRBJ2-5; TRBD2 aligns across 14 bases. The germline V gene encodes CDR1 SGDLS and CDR2 YYNGEE. The junction had 9 bases not matched to a gene; V was cut back by 3 bases and J by 5 bases. The CDR3 has 17 amino acids. Written as DNA, the CDR3 is TGTGCCAGCAGCGCTGGGACTAGCGGGAGTTTTGGGGAGACCCAGTACTTC. Translation gives CASSAGTSGSFGETQYF.

V and J are TRBV6-5 and TRBJ2-2; TRBD1 is a possible D gene (6 bases). CDR3 size: 16 residues. Trimming shortened V by 2 bases and J by 3 bases, and 13 bases separated the two germline ends. Germline CDR1 and CDR2: MNHEY and SVGAGI. The CDR3 DNA follows: TGTGCCAGCAGTTACGAAAGAGACAGGTACACCGGGGAGCTGTTTTTT. Encoded protein: CASSYERDRYTGELFF.

The sample holds a few counts of this clone. This sequence joins TRBV4-1 and TRBJ2-1, with a possible D match to TRBD1 (5 bases). The germline V and J ends were trimmed by 2 bases and 2 bases, with 13 bases remaining between them. Per the germline V gene, CDR1 is MGHRA and CDR2 is YSYEKL. This CDR3 comprises 16 residues. CDR3 sequence: CASSQKTVVPYNEQFF. The CDR3 region has the DNA TGCGCCAGCAGCCAAAAGACAGTAGTCCCCTACAATGAGCAGTTCTTC.

This chain uses TRBV5-6 with TRBJ2-2; a weak D match, TRBD2 (5 bases). Trimming left V 0 bases short and J 6 bases short, with 12 bases between. This CDR3 has 15 residues. Germline CDR1 SGHDT, CDR2 YYEEEE. The CDR3 loop reads CASSLGFGAAGELFF. DNA for the CDR3: TGTGCCAGCAGCTTGGGGTTTGGAGCGGCCGGGGAGCTGTTTTTT.

The chain joins TRBV7-2 to TRBJ2-6; unclear D gene. The V gene's germline CDR1 is SGHTA and CDR2 FQGNSA. The V end lost 2 bases, the J end lost 0 bases, and 11 bases lay between the germline ends. This CDR3 contains 17 residues. CDR3 coding DNA: TGTGCCAGCAGCTTAAGCCCGAGACTCTCTGGGGCCAACGTCCTGACTTTC. It encodes CASSLSPRLSGANVLTF.

Here the CDR3 DNA reads TGTGCCAGCAGCTTAAGCCCACAGGGACATCAGCCCCAGCATTTT. It yields the protein CASSLSPQGHQPQHF. The V and J genes are TRBV5-5 and TRBJ1-5; TRBD1 is a possible D gene (6 bases). Germline CDR1 and CDR2: SGHKS and YYEKEE (reference sequence). This CDR3 region has 15 residues. V lost 2 bases to trimming and J lost 5 bases, with 14 bases between them.

The chain joins TRBV3-1 (or the pseudogene TRBV3-2) to TRBJ2-3; 9 bases map to TRBD2. This CDR3 has 16 amino acids. Germline V lookup: CDR1 LGHDT, CDR2 YNNKEL (reference sequence). V dropped 8 bases and J dropped 0; count of bases not matched to a gene: 9. For the CDR3, the DNA is TGTGCCAGCCGCGGGAGGGCGCGGACTAGCACAGATACGCAGTATTTT. It translates to CASRGRARTSTDTQYF.

The V gene is TRBV7-2, the J gene TRBJ2-2; 7 positions agree with TRBD2. Germline lookup yields CDR1 SGHTA and CDR2 FQGNSA. Trimming at V came to 5 bases and at J to 4 bases, leaving 7 bases not matched to a gene. The CDR3 length is 15 residues. For the CDR3, the DNA is TGTGCCAGCAGCCCCCTGGCGGGAGCCACCGGGGAGCTGTTTTTT. It encodes CASSPLAGATGELFF. Full variable domain (outside the CDR3, taken from reference TRBV7-2 and TRBJ2-2): GAGVSQSPSNKVTEKGKDVELRCDPISGHTALYWYRQSLGQGLEFLIYFQGNSAPDKSGLPSDRFSAERTGGSVSTLTIQRTQQEDSAVYLCASSPLAGATGELFFGEGSRLTVL.

The chain employs TRBV4-3 and TRBJ1-3; maybe TRBD1 (6 bases). Germline V gives CDR1 LGHNA, CDR2 YSLEER. V shed 0 bases and J shed 0 bases, with 15 bases lying between them. This CDR3 has 18 amino acids. This CDR3 is CASSQEPPRGNSGNTIYF. CDR3 nucleotide sequence: TGCGCCAGCAGCCAAGAACCACCTAGGGGGAACTCTGGAAACACCATATATTTT.

In DNA, the CDR3 is TGTGCCAGCAGCTTAGATGCGACAGTCTACAATGAGCAGTTCTTC. Its protein product is CASSLDATVYNEQFF. The chain has TRBV11-2 and TRBJ2-1, with a weak D call TRBD1 (5 bases). V was trimmed by 0 bases and J by 3 bases, leaving 9 bases between them. The germline V gene encodes CDR1 SGHAT and CDR2 FQNNGV. The CDR3 sequence is 15 residues long. Looking up the rest from reference TRBV11-2 and TRBJ2-1 gives the full variable domain: EAGVAQSPRYKIIEKRQSVAFWCNPISGHATLYWYQQILGQGPKLLIQFQNNGVVDDSQLPKDRFSAERLKGVDSTLKIQPAKLEDSAVYLCASSLDATVYNEQFFGPGTRLTVL.

J is TRBJ2-5 and V is TRBV5-1; weak D call: TRBD1 (5 bases). CDR1 SGHRS and CDR2 YFSETQ come from the germline V gene. The CDR3 is made up of 14 amino acids. V lost 4 bases, J lost 2 bases, and 12 bases lay in between. The CDR3 DNA follows: TGCGCCAGCAGCCCGAGCGACAGACAAGAGACCCAGTACTTC. It yields the protein CASSPSDRQETQYF.

The chain carries TRBV9 and TRBJ2-5; 9 bases map to TRBD1. With 1 base clipped from V and 4 bases from J, the junction kept 5 bases outside the gene matches. Germline V gene lookup returns CDR1 SGDLS and CDR2 YYNGEE. This CDR3 is built from 15 residues. CDR3 region: CASSVTTTGGETQYF. CDR3 nucleotide sequence: TGTGCCAGCAGCGTAACGACGACAGGGGGAGAGACCCAGTACTTC. The whole variable domain, filled in from reference TRBV9 and TRBJ2-5, reads DSGVTQTPKHLITATGQRVTLRCSPRSGDLSVYWYQQSLDQGLQFLIQYYNGEERAKGNILERFSAQQFPDLHSELNLSSLELGDSALYFCASSVTTTGGETQYFGPGTRLLVL.

The chain combines TRBV7-2 with TRBJ2-7, with 9 bases that match TRBD1. Germline V gene data show CDR1 as SGHTA and CDR2 as FQGNSA. V dropped 1 base and J dropped 7; count of bases not matched to a gene: 5. The CDR3 contains 14 residues. CDR3 DNA: TGTGCCAGCAGCTTAGGGACAGGGGTAGGGGAGCAGTACTTC. Residues: CASSLGTGVGEQYF.